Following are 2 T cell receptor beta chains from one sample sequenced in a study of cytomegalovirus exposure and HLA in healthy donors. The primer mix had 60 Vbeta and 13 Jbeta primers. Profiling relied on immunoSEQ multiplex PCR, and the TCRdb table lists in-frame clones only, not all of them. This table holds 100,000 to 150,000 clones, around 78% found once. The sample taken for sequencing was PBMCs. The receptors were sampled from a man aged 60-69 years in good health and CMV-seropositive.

The CDR3 sequence is CASSWGTGFGEQYF. The CDR3 nucleotides are TGTGCCAGCAGTTGGGGAACAGGGTTCGGCGAGCAGTACTTC. The chain uses TRBV7-3 and TRBJ2-7; tentative D call: TRBD1 (6 bases). The V gene's germline CDR1 is SGHTA and CDR2 FQGTGA. Trimming left V 6 bases short and J 6 bases short, with 18 bases between. The CDR3 covers 14 residues.

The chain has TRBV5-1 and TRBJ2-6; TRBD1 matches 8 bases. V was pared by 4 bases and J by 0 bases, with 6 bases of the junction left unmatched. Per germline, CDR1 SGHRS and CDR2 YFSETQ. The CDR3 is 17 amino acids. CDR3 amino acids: CASSRDRQISGANVLTF. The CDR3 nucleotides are TGCGCCAGCAGCCGGGACAGGCAAATCTCTGGGGCCAACGTCCTGACTTTC. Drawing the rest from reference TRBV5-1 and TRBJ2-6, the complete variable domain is KAGVTQTPRYLIKTRGQQVTLSCSPISGHRSVSWYQQTPGQGLQFLFEYFSETQRNKGNFPGRFSGRQFSNSRSEMNVSTLELGDSALYLCASSRDRQISGANVLTFGAGSRLTVL.